These 25 T cell receptor beta chains came from one sample sequenced in a study of cytomegalovirus exposure and HLA in healthy donors. Primers included in the PCR were 60 Vbeta and 13 Jbeta primers. Method: immunoSEQ multiplex PCR; TCRdb's copy keeps in-frame clones and lacks some. Among 90,000 to 120,000 clones listed, around three quarters were seen once. Sequencing used PBMCs. The receptors stem from a female donor in good health and CMV-seropositive.

This clone has just a few counts. The rearrangement uses TRBV7-3 and TRBJ2-5, with D perhaps TRBD2 (6 bases). Germline V lookup: CDR1 SGHTA, CDR2 FQGTGA. The CDR3 sequence is 13 residues long. The germline V and J ends were trimmed by 5 bases and 5 bases, with 12 bases remaining between them. The CDR3 here is CASSRTMAETQYF. CDR3 in DNA: TGTGCCAGCAGCCGGACTATGGCGGAGACCCAGTACTTC.

CDR3 nucleotides: TGTGCCACAGGGTTGGGCACTGAAGCTTTCTTT. It is translated as CATGLGTEAFF. The J gene is TRBJ1-1, the V gene TRBV6-5; a possible D gene is TRBD1 (5 bases). Trimming pared 10 bases from V and 4 bases from J, leaving 10 bases between. Germline CDR1 MNHEY, CDR2 SVGAGI. The CDR3 runs 11 residues.

V and J are TRBV5-1 and TRBJ2-7; 12 nucleotides align to TRBD2. The CDR3 is made up of 15 amino acids. V shed 3 bases, J shed 7 bases, and the junction held 8 bases outside the gene matches. Germline-derived CDR1 and CDR2 are SGHRS and YFSETQ. CDR3 DNA sequence: TGCGCCAGCAGCTCCAGACTAGCGGGAGTTAAAGAGCAGTACTTC. This codes for CASSSRLAGVKEQYF.

This clone was observed a handful of times. The chain carries TRBV7-3 and TRBJ2-1; the match to TRBD2 covers 11 bases. The V gene's germline CDR1 is SGHTA and CDR2 FQGTGA. V lost 1 base and J lost 6; bases outside the gene matches: 17. The CDR3 has 20 amino acids. This CDR3 is CASSLSPPSGGYSRVNEQFF. CDR3 nucleotides: TGTGCCAGCAGCTTAAGCCCCCCTAGCGGGGGGTACTCCCGGGTCAATGAGCAGTTCTTC.

V and J are TRBV2 and TRBJ2-2; 8 bases are a match to TRBD1. V was pared by 7 bases and J by 2 bases, with 6 bases of the junction left unmatched. The germline CDR1 and CDR2 sequences are SNHLY and FYNNEI. The length of the CDR3 is 15 residues. The CDR3 loop is CASKGQGLNTGELFF. In nucleotides, the CDR3 is TGTGCCAGCAAAGGACAGGGCCTAAACACCGGGGAGCTGTTTTTT. Complete variable domain (other parts from reference TRBV2 and TRBJ2-2): EPEVTQTPSHQVTQMGQEVILRCVPISNHLYFYWYRQILGQKVEFLVSFYNNEISEKSEIFDDQFSVERPDGSNFTLKIRSTKLEDSAMYFCASKGQGLNTGELFFGEGSRLTVL.

The chain recombines TRBV18 with TRBJ2-5, with 10 bases fitting TRBD1. Germline V gene lookup returns CDR1 KGHSH and CDR2 LQKENI. This CDR3 comprises 15 residues. J gave up 5 bases and V 3 bases, and 6 bases lay outside the gene matches. The CDR3 is CASSPGQGRGETQYF. CDR3 nucleotides: TGTGCCAGCTCACCGGGACAGGGGCGCGGGGAGACCCAGTACTTC.

The chain is built from TRBV6-5 and TRBJ1-2, with D tentatively TRBD1 (5 bases). The CDR3 sequence is 13 residues long. Looked up from germline, CDR1 is MNHEY and CDR2 is SVGAGI. Trimming pared 6 bases from V and 4 bases from J, leaving 12 bases between. The CDR3, as DNA: TGTGCCAGCAGCGCGGGACGGCTCTATGGCTACACCTTC. This encodes CASSAGRLYGYTF.

CDR3 amino acids: CASKKGGSGRRWETQYF. The DNA of the CDR3 is TGTGCCAGCAAAAAGGGGGGTAGCGGGAGGCGATGGGAGACCCAGTACTTC. The rearrangement joins TRBV28 to TRBJ2-5; 10 bases map to TRBD2. Germline assignment: CDR1 MDHEN and CDR2 SYDVKM. J gave up 5 bases and V 7 bases, and 16 bases lay outside the gene matches. This CDR3 comprises 17 residues.

This chain links TRBV30 with TRBJ2-7, with D tentatively TRBD1 (6 bases). V lost 7 bases and J lost 2, with 15 bases in between. Germline loops: CDR1 GTSNPN, CDR2 SVGIG (reference sequence). The CDR3 has 13 amino acids. The CDR3 nucleotides are TGTGCCTTCTCGAGGACAGAACCCTACGAGCAGTACTTC. Amino acid sequence: CAFSRTEPYEQYF.

In nucleotides, the CDR3 is TGTGCCAGCAGCCACCGGTTAGGGGGTCAGCCCCAGCATTTT. This sequence encodes CASSHRLGGQPQHF. This rearrangement joins TRBV5-8 to TRBJ1-5; possibly TRBD1 for D (6 bases). The CDR3 sequence is 14 residues long. Trimming removed 4 bases from V and 6 bases from J, with 14 bases in between. Germline assignment: CDR1 SGHTS and CDR2 YDEGEE.

The chain is built from TRBV7-8 and TRBJ1-4; D call uncertain. Trimming cost V 1 base and J 6 bases, with 6 bases left between them. CDR1 is SGHVS, CDR2 FQNEAQ, per germline. The CDR3 is 13 amino acids. CDR3 DNA: TGTGCCAGCAGCTTAGGAGTGGATGAAAAACTGTTTTTT. Translation: CASSLGVDEKLFF.

The chain employs TRBV4-1 and TRBJ2-1, with D maybe TRBD2 (6 bases). Per germline, CDR1 MGHRA and CDR2 YSYEKL. The CDR3 has 15 residues. Trimming shortened V by 1 base and J by 6 bases, and 13 bases separated the two germline ends. The DNA of the CDR3 is TGCGCCAGCAGCCAAGTCTGGGGGGTGCGCAATGAGCAGTTCTTC. Protein product: CASSQVWGVRNEQFF.

The CDR3 DNA sequence: TGTGCCAGTAGTACTGGTTTGCGTGCCTACGAGCAGTACTTC. This sequence encodes CASSTGLRAYEQYF. The chain carries TRBV19 and TRBJ2-7; D remains unclear. CDR1 is LNHDA and CDR2 is SQIVND in the germline V gene (reference sequence). The CDR3 runs 14 residues. V was trimmed by 4 bases and J by 2 bases, leaving 12 bases between them.

V usage is TRBV6-4 and J usage is TRBJ2-1; TRBD2 agrees at 8 bases. The CDR3 sequence is 15 residues long. Trimming took 6 bases from V and 4 from J; bases not matched to a gene: 8. Germline V gene lookup returns CDR1 MRHNA and CDR2 SNTAGT. The CDR3 loop reads CASSPMAGGYNEQFF. CDR3 nucleotide sequence: TGTGCCAGCAGCCCAATGGCGGGGGGATACAATGAGCAGTTCTTC.

The V gene is TRBV6-1, the J gene TRBJ2-4; TRBD2 might be the D (6 bases). This CDR3 region has 15 residues. Looked up from germline, CDR1 is MNHNS and CDR2 is SASEGT. The V end was cut by 6 bases, the J end by 2 bases, with 14 bases between. CDR3 coding DNA: TGTGCCAGCAGCAGACTAGAGCATACCAAAAACATTCAGTACTTC. Its protein product is CASSRLEHTKNIQYF.

This chain uses TRBV18 with TRBJ1-5, with 7 bases that match TRBD1. Germline values: CDR1 KGHSH, CDR2 LQKENI. Trimming cost V 6 bases and J 2 bases; bases outside gene matches: 7. The CDR3 covers 15 residues. CDR3 nucleotides: TGTGCCAGCTCTAAAGACAGGGACGGCAATCAGCCCCAGCATTTT. Encoded protein: CASSKDRDGNQPQHF.

The genes are TRBV7-8 and TRBJ2-7; TRBD2 matches 9 bases. Germline CDR1 and CDR2: SGHVS and FQNEAQ. V shed 0 bases and J 3 bases; nucleotides not matched to a gene: 9. The CDR3 has 17 residues. CDR3 DNA: TGTGCCAGCAGCTTAGCGAAGACTAGCGGAGATTTCTACGAGCAGTACTTC. This codes for CASSLAKTSGDFYEQYF. Based on the CDR3 plus reference TRBV7-8 and TRBJ2-7, the full variable domain is GAGVSQSPRYKVAKRGQDVALRCDPISGHVSLFWYQQALGQGPEFLTYFQNEAQLDKSGLPSDRFFAERPEGSVSTLKIQRTQQEDSAVYLCASSLAKTSGDFYEQYFGPGTRLTVT.

This rearrangement joins TRBV6-1 to TRBJ2-5, with D possibly TRBD2 on 5 matching bases. Per germline, CDR1 MNHNS and CDR2 SASEGT. Deletions cut 2 bases from V and 5 bases from J, with 9 bases between. This CDR3 has 13 residues. CDR3 coding DNA: TGTGCCAGCAGTGAAAGGGAGCAGGAGACCCAGTACTTC. It encodes CASSEREQETQYF.

The chain recombines TRBV27 with TRBJ1-2, with D possibly TRBD1 on 6 matching bases. The germline V gene encodes CDR1 MNHEY and CDR2 SMNVEV (reference sequence). This CDR3 region has 15 residues. Trimming took off 4 bases at V and 8 bases at J, with 20 bases between the two ends. CDR3 DNA: TGTGCCAGCAGTTCCCACACACGAACAGGGCTCGGCTACACCTTC. Protein sequence: CASSSHTRTGLGYTF.

The rearrangement uses TRBV4-1 and TRBJ1-3; D gene uncertain. This CDR3 has 16 residues. Deletions cut 0 bases from V and 2 bases from J, with 11 bases between. Germline-derived CDR1 and CDR2 are MGHRA and YSYEKL. CDR3 loop: CASSQEERGAGNTIYF. The CDR3 DNA reads TGCGCCAGCAGCCAAGAGGAACGGGGAGCTGGAAACACCATATATTTT.

This clone turned up a few times. The V call is TRBV4-1, the J call TRBJ1-2; 8 nucleotides agree with TRBD1. The germline gives CDR1 MGHRA, CDR2 YSYEKL. The ends lost 4 bases at V and 6 bases at J; junction bases unmatched: 7. The length of the CDR3 is 14 residues. The CDR3 nucleotides are TGCGCCAGCAGCCGGGCAGGGACAGGAGATGGCTACACCTTC. This sequence encodes CASSRAGTGDGYTF.

Only a few counts were recorded for this clone. The rearrangement uses TRBV2 and TRBJ1-3; 8 positions match TRBD1. The CDR3 is 17 residues long. In germline, CDR1 is SNHLY, CDR2 FYNNEI. J was trimmed by 1 base and V by 4 bases; bases with no gene match: 9. Written as DNA, the CDR3 is TGTGCCAGCAGTGGACAGGGGAGAACGGTGTCTGGAAACACCATATATTTT. Amino acids: CASSGQGRTVSGNTIYF.

This chain links TRBV5-4 with TRBJ1-6, with unresolved D. With 4 bases removed from V and 9 bases from J, the gap between germline ends came to 11 bases. The germline V gene encodes CDR1 SGHNT and CDR2 YYREEE (reference sequence). The CDR3 has 13 amino acids. CDR3 region: CASSLDSGSPLHF. DNA of the CDR3: TGTGCCAGCAGCCTAGATAGCGGTTCACCCCTCCACTTT.

V is TRBV29-1 and J is TRBJ2-1, with 12 nucleotides matching TRBD2. The CDR3 has 17 amino acids. Germline V gene lookup returns CDR1 SQVTM and CDR2 ANQGSEA. The J segment lost 2 bases and the V segment lost 5 bases, leaving 10 bases of the junction unmatched. CDR3 nucleotides: TGCAGCGTTCCTCGTCCTAGCGGGGGGGCCGCCTACAATGAGCAGTTCTTC. It specifies CSVPRPSGGAAYNEQFF.

This chain connects TRBV5-1 to TRBJ1-2, with D unclear. V dropped 1 base and J dropped 7 bases, with 11 bases sitting between them. Looked up from germline, CDR1 is SGHRS and CDR2 is YFSETQ. The CDR3 has 13 residues. DNA for the CDR3: TGCGCCAGCAGCTTGAGGCAGGATGGTGGCTACACCTTC. This gives the protein CASSLRQDGGYTF.